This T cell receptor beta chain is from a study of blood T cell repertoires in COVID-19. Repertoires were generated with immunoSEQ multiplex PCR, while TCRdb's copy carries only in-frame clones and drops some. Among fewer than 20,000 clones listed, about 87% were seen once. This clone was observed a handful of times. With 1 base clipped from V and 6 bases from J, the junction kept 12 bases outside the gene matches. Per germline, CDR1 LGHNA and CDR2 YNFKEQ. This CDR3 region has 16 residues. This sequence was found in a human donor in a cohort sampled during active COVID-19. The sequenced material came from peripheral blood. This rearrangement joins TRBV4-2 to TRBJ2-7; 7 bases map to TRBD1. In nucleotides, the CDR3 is TGTGCCAGCAGCCAAGGTACGACAGGGTTCGTCCTCGAGCAGTACTTC. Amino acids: CASSQGTTGFVLEQYF.